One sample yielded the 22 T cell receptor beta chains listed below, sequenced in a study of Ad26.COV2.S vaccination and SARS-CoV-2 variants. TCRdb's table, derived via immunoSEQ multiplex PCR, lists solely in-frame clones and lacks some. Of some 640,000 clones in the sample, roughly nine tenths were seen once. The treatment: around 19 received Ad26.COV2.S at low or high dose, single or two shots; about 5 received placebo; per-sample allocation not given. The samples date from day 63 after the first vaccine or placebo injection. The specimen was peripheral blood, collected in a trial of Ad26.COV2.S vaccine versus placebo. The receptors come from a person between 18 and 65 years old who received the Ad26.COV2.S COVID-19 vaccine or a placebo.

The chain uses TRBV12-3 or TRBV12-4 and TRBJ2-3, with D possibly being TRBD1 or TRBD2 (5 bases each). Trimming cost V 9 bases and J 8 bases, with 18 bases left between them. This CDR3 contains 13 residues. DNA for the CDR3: TGTGCCAGTACTTTAAGGGAGAGGGGTACGCAGTATTTT. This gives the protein CASTLRERGTQYF.

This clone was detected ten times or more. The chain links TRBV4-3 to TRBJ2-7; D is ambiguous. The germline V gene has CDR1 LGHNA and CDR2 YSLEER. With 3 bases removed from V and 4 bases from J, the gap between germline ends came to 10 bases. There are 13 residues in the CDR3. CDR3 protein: CASSQLLGYEQYF. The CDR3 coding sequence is TGCGCCAGCAGCCAGCTACTTGGGTACGAGCAGTACTTC.

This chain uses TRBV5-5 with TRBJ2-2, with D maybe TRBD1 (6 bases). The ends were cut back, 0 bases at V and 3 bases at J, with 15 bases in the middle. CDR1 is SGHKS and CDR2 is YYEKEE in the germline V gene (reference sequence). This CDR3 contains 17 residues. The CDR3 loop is CASSLAAGVGYTGELFF. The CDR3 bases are TGTGCCAGCAGCTTGGCAGCAGGGGTCGGATACACCGGGGAGCTGTTTTTT.

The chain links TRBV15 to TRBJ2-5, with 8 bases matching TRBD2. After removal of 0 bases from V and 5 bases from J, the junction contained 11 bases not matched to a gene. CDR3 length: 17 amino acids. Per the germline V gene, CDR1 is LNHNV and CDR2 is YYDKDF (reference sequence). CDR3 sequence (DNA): TGTGCCACCAGCAGAGATCTAAGCGGGAGTGGTGGTGAGACCCAGTACTTC. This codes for CATSRDLSGSGGETQYF.

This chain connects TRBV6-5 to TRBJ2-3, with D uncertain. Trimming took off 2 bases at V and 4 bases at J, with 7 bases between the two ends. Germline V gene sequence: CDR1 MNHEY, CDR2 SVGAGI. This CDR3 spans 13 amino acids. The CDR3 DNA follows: TGTGCCAGCAGTTACCGGGTACCAGATACGCAGTATTTT. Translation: CASSYRVPDTQYF.

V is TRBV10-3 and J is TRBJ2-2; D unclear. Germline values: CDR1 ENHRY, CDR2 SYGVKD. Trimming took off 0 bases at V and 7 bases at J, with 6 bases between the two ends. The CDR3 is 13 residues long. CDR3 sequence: CAISESRRGELFF. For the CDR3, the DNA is TGTGCCATCAGTGAGTCTCGACGCGGGGAGCTGTTTTTT.

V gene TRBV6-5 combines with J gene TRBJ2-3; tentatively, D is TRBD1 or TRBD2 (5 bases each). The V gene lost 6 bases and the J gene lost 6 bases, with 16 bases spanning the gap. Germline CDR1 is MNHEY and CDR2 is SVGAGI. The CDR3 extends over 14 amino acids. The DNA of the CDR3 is TGTGCCAGCAGGCCGGGACGGCCCTCCGATACGCAGTATTTT. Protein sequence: CASRPGRPSDTQYF.

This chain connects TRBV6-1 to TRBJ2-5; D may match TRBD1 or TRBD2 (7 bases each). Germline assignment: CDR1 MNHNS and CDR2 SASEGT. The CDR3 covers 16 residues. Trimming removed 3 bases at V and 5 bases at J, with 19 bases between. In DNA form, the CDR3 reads TGTGCCAGCAGTGAGACCCCGGGGAGGGGGCACGAGACCCAGTACTTC. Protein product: CASSETPGRGHETQYF.

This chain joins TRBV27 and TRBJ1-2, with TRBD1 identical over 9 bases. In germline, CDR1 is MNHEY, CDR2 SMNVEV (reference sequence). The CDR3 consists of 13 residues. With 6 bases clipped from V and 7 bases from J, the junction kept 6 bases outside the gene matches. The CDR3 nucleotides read TGTGCCAGCAGAAGACAGGGGGAGGGTGGCTACACCTTC. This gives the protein CASRRQGEGGYTF.

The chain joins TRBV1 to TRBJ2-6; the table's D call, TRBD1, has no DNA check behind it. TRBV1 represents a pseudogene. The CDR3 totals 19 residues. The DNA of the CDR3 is TGCACCAGCAGCCAAGAGGCGGACAGGGGAGGCCCTGGGGCCAACGTCCTGACTTTC. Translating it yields CTSSQEADRGGPGANVLTF.

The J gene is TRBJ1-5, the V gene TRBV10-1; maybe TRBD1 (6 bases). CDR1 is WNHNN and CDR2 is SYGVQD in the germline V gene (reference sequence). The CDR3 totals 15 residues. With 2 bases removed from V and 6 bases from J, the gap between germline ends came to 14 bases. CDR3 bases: TGCGCCAGCAGTGAGGGGGGCCGCATGAGTCAGCCCCAGCATTTT. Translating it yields CASSEGGRMSQPQHF.

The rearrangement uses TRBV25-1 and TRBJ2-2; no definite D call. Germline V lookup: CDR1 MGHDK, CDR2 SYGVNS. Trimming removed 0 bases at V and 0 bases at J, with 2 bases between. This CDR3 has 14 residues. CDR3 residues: CASSEYANTGELFF. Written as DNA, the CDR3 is TGTGCCAGCAGTGAATACGCGAACACCGGGGAGCTGTTTTTT.

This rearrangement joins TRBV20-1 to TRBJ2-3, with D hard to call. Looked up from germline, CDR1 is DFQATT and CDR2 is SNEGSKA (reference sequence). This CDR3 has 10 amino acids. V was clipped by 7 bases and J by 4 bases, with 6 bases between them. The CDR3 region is CSVRPDTQYF. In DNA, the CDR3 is TGCAGTGTACGGCCAGATACGCAGTATTTT.

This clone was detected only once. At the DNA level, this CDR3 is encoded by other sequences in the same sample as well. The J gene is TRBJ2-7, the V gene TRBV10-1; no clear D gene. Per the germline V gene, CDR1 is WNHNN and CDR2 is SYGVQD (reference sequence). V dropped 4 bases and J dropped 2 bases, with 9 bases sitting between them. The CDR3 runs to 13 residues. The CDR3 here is CASSASEPYEQYF. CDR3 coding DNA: TGCGCCAGCAGTGCAAGCGAGCCCTACGAGCAGTACTTC.

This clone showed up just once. The CDR3 nucleotides read TGTGCCAGCAGTGGAGTCCAGGGAAACACTGAAGCTTTCTTT. Protein sequence: CASSGVQGNTEAFF. The chain is built from TRBV2 and TRBJ1-1; the D gene is possibly TRBD1 (5 bases). Germline loops: CDR1 SNHLY, CDR2 FYNNEI. The CDR3 totals 14 residues. The V end was cut by 4 bases, the J end by 2 bases, with 11 bases between.

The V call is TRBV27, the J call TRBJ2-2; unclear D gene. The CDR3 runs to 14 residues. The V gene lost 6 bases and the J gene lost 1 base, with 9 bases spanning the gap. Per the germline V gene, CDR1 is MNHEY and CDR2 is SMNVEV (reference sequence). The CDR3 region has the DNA TGTGCCAGCAGAGGAGAACTGAACACCGGGGAGCTGTTTTTT. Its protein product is CASRGELNTGELFF.

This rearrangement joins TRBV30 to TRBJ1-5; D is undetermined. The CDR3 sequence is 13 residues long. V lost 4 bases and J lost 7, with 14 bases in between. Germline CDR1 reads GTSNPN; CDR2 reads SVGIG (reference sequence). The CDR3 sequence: CAWNDGYGQPQHF. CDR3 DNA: TGTGCCTGGAACGATGGGTATGGACAGCCCCAGCATTTT.

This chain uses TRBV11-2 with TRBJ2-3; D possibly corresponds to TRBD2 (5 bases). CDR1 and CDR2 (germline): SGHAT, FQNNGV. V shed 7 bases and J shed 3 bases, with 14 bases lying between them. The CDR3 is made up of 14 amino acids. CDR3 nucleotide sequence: TGTGCCAGCACACGGTCCCGAGGGACAGATACGCAGTATTTT. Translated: CASTRSRGTDTQYF.

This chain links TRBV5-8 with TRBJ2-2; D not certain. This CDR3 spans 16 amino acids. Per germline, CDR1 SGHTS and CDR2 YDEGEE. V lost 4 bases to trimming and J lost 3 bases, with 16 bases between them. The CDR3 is CASSPIQLIDTGELFF. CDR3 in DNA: TGTGCCAGCAGCCCTATACAGCTCATCGACACCGGGGAGCTGTTTTTT. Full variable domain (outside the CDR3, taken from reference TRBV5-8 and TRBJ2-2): EAGVTQSPTHLIKTRGQQATLRCSPISGHTSVYWYQQALGLGLQFLLWYDEGEERNRGNFPPRFSGRQFPNYSSELNVNALELEDSALYLCASSPIQLIDTGELFFGEGSRLTVL.

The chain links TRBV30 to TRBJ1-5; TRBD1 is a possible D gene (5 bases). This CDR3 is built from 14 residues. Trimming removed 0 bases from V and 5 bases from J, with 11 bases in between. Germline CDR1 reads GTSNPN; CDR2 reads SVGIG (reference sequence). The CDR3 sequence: CAWSVGQGHQPQHF. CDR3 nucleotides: TGTGCCTGGAGTGTCGGGCAGGGTCATCAGCCCCAGCATTTT.

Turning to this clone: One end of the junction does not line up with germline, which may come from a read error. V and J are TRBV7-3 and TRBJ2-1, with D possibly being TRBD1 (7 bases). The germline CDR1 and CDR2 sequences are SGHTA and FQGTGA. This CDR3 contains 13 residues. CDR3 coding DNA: TGTGCCAGCAGCATAACCAGGGGGGATGAGCAGTTCTTC. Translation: CASSITRGDEQFF.

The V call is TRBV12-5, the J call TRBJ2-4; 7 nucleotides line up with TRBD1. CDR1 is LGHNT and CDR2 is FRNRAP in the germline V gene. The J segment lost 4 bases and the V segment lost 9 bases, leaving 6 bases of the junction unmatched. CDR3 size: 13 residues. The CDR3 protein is CASLETGKNIQYF. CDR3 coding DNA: TGTGCTAGCCTAGAGACAGGGAAAAACATTCAGTACTTC.